These T cell receptor beta chains were read from a single sample in a study of beta chain features in type 1 diabetes. The data were produced by immunoSEQ multiplex PCR, yet TCRdb's version contains in-frame clones alone and is incomplete. The data show 250,000 to 300,000 clones, about 23% seen once. Sequenced sample: naive CD4+ T cells from blood. These receptors all stem from a woman under 40 with type 1 diabetes. Both conserved end residues are part of each CDR3. The D gene is left open where the match is weak. A row's size may be missing; if present it is once, few, many or a size class.

clone size,J gene,D gene,V gene,CDR3 DNA,CDR3 protein
.,TRBJ2-2,TRBD1,TRBV5-1,TGCGCCAGCAGCTTCGCCGGGACAGGGACCGGGGAGCTGTTTTTT,CASSFAGTGTGELFF
.,TRBJ2-3,.,TRBV19,TGTGCCAGTAGTATTGGCAGGGATATCGATACGCAGTATTTT,CASSIGRDIDTQYF
.,TRBJ2-7,TRBD1,TRBV28,TGTGCCAGCCTCTCACGTGGGACAGGGTTCTCCTACGAGCAGTACTTC,CASLSRGTGFSYEQYF
few,TRBJ2-1,.,TRBV7-9,TGTGCCAGCAGCTTGGTGGAGGCCTACAATGAGCAGTTCTTC,CASSLVEAYNEQFF
.,TRBJ2-1,TRBD2,TRBV29-1,TGCAGCGGGGGGGGGTCAGGGTGGACTCCCCCCTACAATGAGCAGTTCTTC,CSGGGSGWTPPYNEQFF
few,TRBJ2-7,.,TRBV25-1,TGTGCCAGCCAGGGACTGCCCGAGATGAACGAGCAGTACTTC,CASQGLPEMNEQYF
.,TRBJ2-3,.,TRBV6-5,TGTGCCACTAGGCGGTATGCGGGATACGGGCAGTATTTT,CATRRYAGYGQYF
.,TRBJ1-2,TRBD1,TRBV11-2,TGTGCCAGCAGCTACTGGACAGGGGGGTATGGCTACACCTTC,CASSYWTGGYGYTF
few,TRBJ2-5,.,TRBV7-9,TGTGCCAGCAGCTCCAGGGAGGCGGAGACCCAGTACTTC,CASSSREAETQYF
few,TRBJ2-3,.,TRBV4-1,TGCGCCAGCAGCCCTTCTGGAGTAGCCCTTAGCACAGATACGCAGTATTTT,CASSPSGVALSTDTQYF
few,TRBJ2-7,TRBD2,TRBV28,TGTGCCAGCATTCCAACTAGCGGATCCTACGAGCAGTACTTC,CASIPTSGSYEQYF
.,TRBJ1-5,.,TRBV27,TGTGCCAGCAGTTTACTACACGGGGTGGGCAATCAGCCCCAGCATTTT,CASSLLHGVGNQPQHF
few,TRBJ2-1,TRBD2,TRBV9,TGTGCCAGCAGCGTTGGCCTAGCGGGAGGGCGAGCAACCTACAATGAGCAGTTCTTC,CASSVGLAGGRATYNEQFF
.,TRBJ1-2,TRBD1,TRBV4-2,TGTGCCAGCAGCCAAGATGAATGGACAGGAGTTAGGGGCTACACCTTC,CASSQDEWTGVRGYTF
.,TRBJ1-5,TRBD1,TRBV7-9,TGTGCCAGCAGCTTAAGTGGTGTAGGGGGCCAGCCCCAGCATTTT,CASSLSGVGGQPQHF
.,TRBJ2-1,.,TRBV15,TGTGCCACCAGCAGAGTAAGCGCGGAGTACAATGAGCAGTTCTTC,CATSRVSAEYNEQFF
.,TRBJ2-7,TRBD1,TRBV19,TGTGCCAGTAGTCGCTGGGACAGGGTCGACGAGCAGTACTTC,CASSRWDRVDEQYF
.,TRBJ2-7,TRBD2,TRBV5-1,TGCGCCAGCAGCCTCCGGGGGGTAGCCGAAGACGAGCAGTACTTC,CASSLRGVAEDEQYF
.,TRBJ1-2,.,TRBV29-1,TGCAGCGTTGAATTCTCTATCTCCGGGAGGGGCTACACCTTC,CSVEFSISGRGYTF
.,TRBJ2-3,TRBD2,TRBV18,TGTGCCAGCTCACCAACCAGGACTAGCTATACAGATACGCAGTATTTT,CASSPTRTSYTDTQYF
.,TRBJ1-1,.,TRBV9,TGTGCCAGCAGCGAAGGAGAATCCACTGAAGCTTTCTTT,CASSEGESTEAFF
.,TRBJ2-6,TRBD1,TRBV5-1,TGCGCCAGCAGCGCGTGGGGACAGGAGGCTGGGGCCAACGTCCTGACTTTC,CASSAWGQEAGANVLTF
few,TRBJ1-1,.,TRBV11-2,TGTGCCAGCAGATCACCAGGTGTTGGACAAGAAGCTTTCTTT,CASRSPGVGQEAFF
.,TRBJ2-5,TRBD2,TRBV5-1,TGCGCCAGCAGCCCAGGGACTAGCGGGAGCCGTGAGACCCAGTACTTC,CASSPGTSGSRETQYF
.,TRBJ2-5,.,TRBV28,TGTGCCAGCTGCAGCGGCTTCCAAGAGACCCAGTACTTC,CASCSGFQETQYF
.,TRBJ2-3,.,TRBV21-1,TGTGCCAGCAGCAAAGCGCAGAGGAAGGGGAAAGATACGCAGTATTTT,CASSKAQRKGKDTQYF
.,TRBJ1-1,.,TRBV6-6,TGTGCCAGCAGTTTCCCCAAAGAAGCTTTCTTT,CASSFPKEAFF
few,TRBJ2-3,TRBD1,TRBV29-1,TGCAGCGTTGAAGATTGGGGACAGGGCACAGATACGCAGTATTTT,CSVEDWGQGTDTQYF